One sample yielded the 23 T cell receptor beta chains listed below, sequenced in a study of CD8 T cells in ankylosing spondylitis. TCRdb analysed the 5' RACE reads with MiXCR anew, one entry per CDR3 protein. The sample holds about 360,000 distinct CDR3 sequences, 20% seen once. The specimen sequenced was blood, either unsorted or a sorted T cell fraction (not recorded which). The receptor source for this set is a male donor with ankylosing spondylitis or in good health (not recorded which).

The V and J genes are TRBV4-2 and TRBJ2-1; 7 bases are shared with TRBD1. The CDR3 is 19 residues long. Trimming removed 0 bases from V and 5 bases from J; junction bases left unmatched: 16. Germline V gives CDR1 LGHNA, CDR2 YNFKEQ. CDR3 nucleotides: TGTGCCAGCAGCCAAGAACTTCCCCCGTTGGACAGGAAACACAATGAGCAGTTCTTC. It encodes CASSQELPPLDRKHNEQFF.

This clonotype has a handful of counts. The V gene is TRBV27, the J gene TRBJ1-1; D possibly corresponds to TRBD1 (5 bases). The V gene's germline CDR1 is MNHEY and CDR2 SMNVEV (reference sequence). This CDR3 has 13 residues. Trimming cost V 3 bases and J 5 bases, with 10 bases left between them. The CDR3 here is CASSLGGWTEAFF. As DNA, the CDR3 is TGTGCCAGCAGTTTGGGGGGGTGGACTGAAGCTTTCTTT.

This CDR3 reads CASKGGGAGREQFF. The CDR3, as DNA: TGTGCCAGCAAGGGCGGGGGGGCCGGGCGTGAGCAGTTCTTC. The V call is TRBV25-1, the J call TRBJ2-1; 9 bases align to TRBD2. The CDR3 is made up of 14 amino acids. Trimming cost V 7 bases and J 9 bases; bases outside gene matches: 10. The germline V gene has CDR1 MGHDK and CDR2 SYGVNS.

The chain joins TRBV4-1 to TRBJ2-1; 11 bases align to TRBD2. Trimming at V came to 3 bases and at J to 10 bases, leaving 8 bases not matched to a gene. Germline CDR1 and CDR2: MGHRA and YSYEKL. The CDR3 spans 15 residues. The CDR3 nucleotides are TGCGCCAGCAGCCAGACTAGCGGGGCCCAGGGGGAGCAGTTCTTC. Translated: CASSQTSGAQGEQFF.

This clonotype was seen a handful of times. V gene TRBV4-2 combines with J gene TRBJ2-7, with 7 nucleotides matching TRBD1. Germline lookup yields CDR1 LGHNA and CDR2 YNFKEQ. Germline trimming cut 4 bases from V and 6 bases from J; bases unmatched to any gene: 12. CDR3 length: 15 residues. The CDR3 coding sequence is TGTGCCAGCAGCCCTAAAGGACAGGATTGGCGCGAGCAGTACTTC. Translated: CASSPKGQDWREQYF.

The chain has TRBV5-6 and TRBJ2-1; no definite D call. V lost 4 bases to trimming and J lost 7 bases, with 12 bases between them. CDR3 length: 13 amino acids. Germline V gene sequence: CDR1 SGHDT, CDR2 YYEEEE. The CDR3 DNA sequence: TGTGCCAGCAGCCAGACGGATTTGAATGAGCAGTTCTTC. Translation gives CASSQTDLNEQFF.

This clonotype was observed many times. The rearrangement uses TRBV4-1 and TRBJ1-1, with D unclear. This CDR3 has 12 amino acids. Trimming shortened V by 8 bases and J by 1 base, and 8 bases separated the two germline ends. Germline CDR1 and CDR2: MGHRA and YSYEKL. CDR3 in amino acids: CASYAGNTEAFF. The CDR3 DNA follows: TGCGCCAGCTATGCGGGGAACACTGAAGCTTTCTTT.

The chain is built from TRBV6-5 and TRBJ2-7, with D possibly being TRBD2 (6 bases). The CDR3 has 12 residues. CDR1 and CDR2 (germline): MNHEY, SVGAGI. Between the trimmed V and J ends, which lost 7 bases and 6 bases, there was a span of 13 bases. CDR3 residues: CASTGEGSEQYF. As DNA, the CDR3 is TGTGCCAGCACGGGGGAAGGATCCGAGCAGTACTTC.

The chain has TRBV4-2 and TRBJ2-1; TRBD1 aligns across 7 bases. The CDR3 sequence is 15 residues long. The V gene end was trimmed by 1 base and the J gene end by 6 bases; junction bases not matched to a gene: 6. Germline V lookup: CDR1 LGHNA, CDR2 YNFKEQ. CDR3 residues: CASSQVVTGANEQFF. In nucleotides, the CDR3 is TGTGCCAGCAGCCAAGTCGTAACAGGGGCCAATGAGCAGTTCTTC.

This clonotype was seen a handful of times. The chain employs TRBV12-3 or TRBV12-4 and TRBJ2-7, with D hard to call. The CDR3 covers 14 residues. Trimming removed 3 bases from V and 0 bases from J, with 9 bases in between. The chain's CDR3 is CASSLYQSSYEQYF. The CDR3 nucleotides are TGTGCCAGCAGTTTGTACCAGAGCTCCTACGAGCAGTACTTC.

This chain joins TRBV20-1 and TRBJ2-3; D remains unclear. Trimming removed 3 bases at V and 0 bases at J, with 13 bases between. Per the germline V gene, CDR1 is DFQATT and CDR2 is SNEGSKA (reference sequence). This CDR3 is 15 amino acids long. CDR3 protein: CSASSDQPSTDTQYF. The CDR3 DNA sequence: TGCAGTGCTAGCTCGGACCAACCTAGCACAGATACGCAGTATTTT.

The chain links TRBV29-1 to TRBJ2-7; D is ambiguous. This CDR3 has 11 amino acids. Germline CDR1 reads SQVTM; CDR2 reads ANQGSEA. The V and J ends lost 3 bases and 0 bases respectively, with 3 bases between them. The CDR3 bases are TGCAGCGTTGACACCTCCTACGAGCAGTACTTC. Its protein is CSVDTSYEQYF.

The table lists this clonotype with a few counts. The rearrangement joins TRBV20-1 to TRBJ2-5, with 7 bases matching TRBD2. V lost 3 bases and J lost 0; bases outside the gene matches: 7. This CDR3 is 15 amino acids long. Looked up from germline, CDR1 is DFQATT and CDR2 is SNEGSKA (reference sequence). CDR3 sequence: CSASPGLRYQETQYF. CDR3 sequence (DNA): TGCAGTGCTAGCCCGGGACTACGATACCAAGAGACCCAGTACTTC.

This clonotype showed up just a few times. The V call is TRBV20-1, the J call TRBJ1-2; tentative D call: TRBD1 (6 bases). Trimming took off 3 bases at V and 4 bases at J, with 12 bases between the two ends. The CDR3 has 13 residues. Germline CDR1 reads DFQATT; CDR2 reads SNEGSKA (reference sequence). The CDR3 is CSARGTNGYGYTF. The CDR3 DNA reads as TGCAGTGCTAGGGGGACAAACGGCTATGGCTACACCTTC.

The chain couples TRBV7-9 to TRBJ2-7, with 7 bases that match TRBD2. The J segment lost 2 bases and the V segment lost 7 bases, leaving 5 bases of the junction unmatched. Germline lookup yields CDR1 SEHNR and CDR2 FQNEAQ (reference sequence). This CDR3 contains 13 residues. DNA for the CDR3: TGTGCCAGCAACTGGGGAGGGACCTACGAGCAGTACTTC. It translates to CASNWGGTYEQYF. Full variable domain (missing parts from reference TRBV7-9 and TRBJ2-7): DTGVSQNPRHKITKRGQNVTFRCDPISEHNRLYWYRQTLGQGPEFLTYFQNEAQLEKSRLLSDRFSAERPKGSFSTLEIQRTEQGDSAMYLCASNWGGTYEQYFGPGTRLTVT.

The rearrangement joins TRBV20-1 to TRBJ2-3; 8 bases are shared with TRBD2. Germline V gene sequence: CDR1 DFQATT, CDR2 SNEGSKA (reference sequence). The length of the CDR3 is 13 residues. With 3 bases clipped from V and 1 base from J, the junction kept 0 bases outside the gene matches. The CDR3 protein is CSARRGGTDTQYF. In DNA form, the CDR3 reads TGCAGTGCTAGGCGGGGGGGCACAGATACGCAGTATTTT.

The chain carries TRBV12-3 or TRBV12-4 and TRBJ2-7, with unresolved D. Trimming stripped 3 bases from V and 3 bases from J, with 6 bases between. This CDR3 region has 12 residues. In nucleotides, the CDR3 is TGTGCCAGCAGTTTGGTCAACTACGAGCAGTACTTC. Residues: CASSLVNYEQYF.

The chain uses TRBV7-9 and TRBJ1-1; D is uncertain. Trimming shortened V by 1 base and J by 4 bases, and 16 bases separated the two germline ends. This CDR3 has 16 amino acids. Germline-derived CDR1 and CDR2 are SEHNR and FQNEAQ (reference sequence). CDR3 in DNA: TGTGCCAGCAGCTTAGGGTCCTGGGAGGAGAGCACTGAAGCTTTCTTT. It is translated as CASSLGSWEESTEAFF.

The chain carries TRBV29-1 and TRBJ2-7, with TRBD1 as a possible D gene (5 bases). Germline V gene sequence: CDR1 SQVTM, CDR2 ANQGSEA. Trimming removed 7 bases at V and 0 bases at J, with 7 bases between. The CDR3 loop spans 11 amino acids. This chain's CDR3 is CSATVSYEQYF. CDR3 coding DNA: TGCAGCGCGACAGTCTCCTACGAGCAGTACTTC.

The rearrangement joins TRBV27 to TRBJ1-1, with 9 bases aligning to TRBD1. The CDR3 has 17 residues. The germline CDR1 and CDR2 sequences are MNHEY and SMNVEV (reference sequence). J lost 0 bases, V lost 6 bases, and 11 bases had no gene match. CDR3 coding DNA: TGTGCCAGCAGCGACAGGGGGGGCGGCGGCCTGAACACTGAAGCTTTCTTT. Translation: CASSDRGGGGLNTEAFF.

This clonotype was recorded a few times. The chain is built from TRBV20-1 and TRBJ2-7; 9 bases line up with TRBD1. The CDR3 consists of 14 residues. V dropped 6 bases and J dropped 0; count of bases not matched to a gene: 6. CDR1 is DFQATT and CDR2 is SNEGSKA in the germline V gene (reference sequence). The CDR3 coding sequence is TGCAGTGCCCCTTGGGACAGGGCCTCCTACGAGCAGTACTTC. It encodes CSAPWDRASYEQYF.

This clonotype was observed a handful of times. V is TRBV6-1 and J is TRBJ1-2; D ambiguous. The germline CDR1 and CDR2 sequences are MNHNS and SASEGT. Trimming took off 3 bases at V and 5 bases at J, with 16 bases between the two ends. The CDR3 has 15 residues. The DNA of the CDR3 is TGTGCCAGCAGTGACGAGAGATTTGTGGGTTATGGCTACACCTTC. It codes for CASSDERFVGYGYTF.

In its sample, this clonotype was seen many times. The rearrangement joins TRBV12-3 or TRBV12-4 to TRBJ1-6, with D perhaps matching TRBD1 (5 bases). V lost 6 bases to trimming and J lost 7 bases, with 7 bases between them. This CDR3 spans 12 amino acids. In DNA form, the CDR3 reads TGTGCCAGCAGCGGGGCGAATTCACCCCTCCACTTT. Protein: CASSGANSPLHF.